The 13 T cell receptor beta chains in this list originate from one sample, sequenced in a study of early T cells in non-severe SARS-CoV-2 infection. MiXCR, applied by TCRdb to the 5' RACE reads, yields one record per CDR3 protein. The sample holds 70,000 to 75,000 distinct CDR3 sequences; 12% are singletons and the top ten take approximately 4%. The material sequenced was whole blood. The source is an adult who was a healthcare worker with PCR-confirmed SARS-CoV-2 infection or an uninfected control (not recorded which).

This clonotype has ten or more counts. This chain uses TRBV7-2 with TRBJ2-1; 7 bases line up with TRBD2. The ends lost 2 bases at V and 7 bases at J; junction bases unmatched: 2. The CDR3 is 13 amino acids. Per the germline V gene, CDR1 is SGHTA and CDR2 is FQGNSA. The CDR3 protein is CASSLLGGNEQFF. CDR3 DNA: TGTGCCAGCAGCTTACTGGGGGGGAATGAGCAGTTCTTC.

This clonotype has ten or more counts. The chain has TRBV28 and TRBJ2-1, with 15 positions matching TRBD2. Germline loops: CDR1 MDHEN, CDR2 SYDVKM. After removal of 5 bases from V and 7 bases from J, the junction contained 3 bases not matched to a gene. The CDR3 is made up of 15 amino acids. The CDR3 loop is CASSGLAGGWNEQFF. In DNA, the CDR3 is TGTGCCAGCAGTGGACTAGCGGGAGGGTGGAATGAGCAGTTCTTC.

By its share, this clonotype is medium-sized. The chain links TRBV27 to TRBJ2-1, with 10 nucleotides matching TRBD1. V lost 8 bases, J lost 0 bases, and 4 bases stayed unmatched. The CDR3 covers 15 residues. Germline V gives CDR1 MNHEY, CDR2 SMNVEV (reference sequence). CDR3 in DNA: TGTGCCAGCGGACAGGGGGTGTTCTCCTACAATGAGCAGTTCTTC. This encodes CASGQGVFSYNEQFF.

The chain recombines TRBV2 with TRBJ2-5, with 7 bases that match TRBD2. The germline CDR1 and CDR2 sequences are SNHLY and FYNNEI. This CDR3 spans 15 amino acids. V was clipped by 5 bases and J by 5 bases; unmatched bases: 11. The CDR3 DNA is TGTGCCAGCAGTCCCGACGGGGGAGCGGGGGAGACCCAGTACTTC. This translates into CASSPDGGAGETQYF.

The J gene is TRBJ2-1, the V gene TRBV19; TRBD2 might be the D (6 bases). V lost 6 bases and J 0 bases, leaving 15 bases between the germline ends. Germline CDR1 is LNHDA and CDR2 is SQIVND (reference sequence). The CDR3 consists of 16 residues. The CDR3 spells CASSLDGGSSYNEQFF. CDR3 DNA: TGTGCCAGTAGCCTCGATGGGGGGAGCTCCTACAATGAGCAGTTCTTC.

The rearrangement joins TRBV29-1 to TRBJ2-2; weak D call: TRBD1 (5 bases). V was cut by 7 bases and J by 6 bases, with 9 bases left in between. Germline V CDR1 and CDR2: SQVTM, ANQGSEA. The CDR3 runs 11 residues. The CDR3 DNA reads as TGCAGCGCGACAGTATCCGGGGAGCTGTTTTTT. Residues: CSATVSGELFF.

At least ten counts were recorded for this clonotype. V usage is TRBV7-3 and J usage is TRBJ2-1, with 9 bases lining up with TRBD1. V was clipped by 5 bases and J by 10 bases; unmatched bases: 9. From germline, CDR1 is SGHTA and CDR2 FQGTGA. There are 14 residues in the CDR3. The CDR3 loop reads CASSPPGTGLEQFF. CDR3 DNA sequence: TGTGCCAGCAGCCCCCCCGGGACAGGGTTGGAGCAGTTCTTC.

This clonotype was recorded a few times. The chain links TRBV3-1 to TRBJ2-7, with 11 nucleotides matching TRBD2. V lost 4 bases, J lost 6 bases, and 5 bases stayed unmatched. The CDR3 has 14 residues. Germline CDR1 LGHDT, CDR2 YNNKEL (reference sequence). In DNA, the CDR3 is TGTGCCAGCAGCCCGTTAGCGGGAGGGCCCGAGCAGTACTTC. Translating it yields CASSPLAGGPEQYF.

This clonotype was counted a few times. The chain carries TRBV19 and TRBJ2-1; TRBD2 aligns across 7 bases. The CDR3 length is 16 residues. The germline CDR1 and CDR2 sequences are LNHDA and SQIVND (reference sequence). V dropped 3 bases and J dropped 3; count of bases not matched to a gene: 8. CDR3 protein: CASSIAASGLYNEQFF. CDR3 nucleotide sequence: TGTGCCAGTAGTATCGCCGCTAGCGGCCTCTACAATGAGCAGTTCTTC.

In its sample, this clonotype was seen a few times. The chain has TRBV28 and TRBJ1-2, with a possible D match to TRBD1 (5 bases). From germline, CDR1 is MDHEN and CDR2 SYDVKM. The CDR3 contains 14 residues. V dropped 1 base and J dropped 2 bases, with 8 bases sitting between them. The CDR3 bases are TGTGCCAGCAGTTTATCGGGGGTAAACTATGGCTACACCTTC. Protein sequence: CASSLSGVNYGYTF.

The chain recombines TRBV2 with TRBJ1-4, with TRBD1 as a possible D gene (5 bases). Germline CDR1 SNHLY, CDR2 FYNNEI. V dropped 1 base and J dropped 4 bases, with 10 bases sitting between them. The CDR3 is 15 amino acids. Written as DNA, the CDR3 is TGTGCCAGCAGTGAAGAGTCCGGGGGTAATGAAAAACTGTTTTTT. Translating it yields CASSEESGGNEKLFF.

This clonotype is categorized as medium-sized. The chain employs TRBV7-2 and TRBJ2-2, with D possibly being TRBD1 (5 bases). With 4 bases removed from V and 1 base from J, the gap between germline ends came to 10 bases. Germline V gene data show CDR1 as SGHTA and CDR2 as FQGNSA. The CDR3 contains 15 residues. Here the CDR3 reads CASSSRGQNTGELFF. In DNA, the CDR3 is TGTGCCAGCAGCTCTAGAGGACAGAACACCGGGGAGCTGTTTTTT.

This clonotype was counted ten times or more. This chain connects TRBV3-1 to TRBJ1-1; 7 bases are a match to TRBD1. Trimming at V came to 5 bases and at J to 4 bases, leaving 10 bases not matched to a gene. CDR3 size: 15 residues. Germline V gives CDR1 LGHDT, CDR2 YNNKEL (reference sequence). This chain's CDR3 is CASSTRTGRGTEAFF. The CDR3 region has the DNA TGTGCCAGCAGCACTCGGACAGGTCGAGGCACTGAAGCTTTCTTT.